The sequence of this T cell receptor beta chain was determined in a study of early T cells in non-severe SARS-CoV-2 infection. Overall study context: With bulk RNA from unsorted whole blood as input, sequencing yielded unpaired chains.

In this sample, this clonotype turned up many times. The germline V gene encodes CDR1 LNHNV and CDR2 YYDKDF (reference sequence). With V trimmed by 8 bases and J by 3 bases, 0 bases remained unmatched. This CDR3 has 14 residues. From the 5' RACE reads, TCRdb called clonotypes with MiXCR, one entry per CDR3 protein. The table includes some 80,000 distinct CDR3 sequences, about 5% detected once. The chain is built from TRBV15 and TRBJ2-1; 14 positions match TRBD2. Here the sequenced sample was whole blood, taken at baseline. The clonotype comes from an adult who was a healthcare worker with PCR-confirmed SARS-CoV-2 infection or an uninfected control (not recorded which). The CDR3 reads CATGTSGSYNEQFF. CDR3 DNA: TGTGCCACCGGGACTAGCGGGAGCTACAATGAGCAGTTCTTC.